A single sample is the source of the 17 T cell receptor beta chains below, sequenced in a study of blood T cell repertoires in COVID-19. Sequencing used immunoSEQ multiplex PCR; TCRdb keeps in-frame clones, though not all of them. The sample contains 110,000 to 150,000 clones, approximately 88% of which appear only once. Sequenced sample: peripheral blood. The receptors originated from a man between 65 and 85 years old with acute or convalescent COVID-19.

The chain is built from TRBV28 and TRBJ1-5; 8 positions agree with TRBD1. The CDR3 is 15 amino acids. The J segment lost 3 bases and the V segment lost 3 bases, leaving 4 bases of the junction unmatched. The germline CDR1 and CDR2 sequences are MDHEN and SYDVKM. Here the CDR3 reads CASSLGQAVNQPQHF. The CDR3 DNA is TGTGCCAGCAGTTTGGGACAGGCCGTCAATCAGCCCCAGCATTTT.

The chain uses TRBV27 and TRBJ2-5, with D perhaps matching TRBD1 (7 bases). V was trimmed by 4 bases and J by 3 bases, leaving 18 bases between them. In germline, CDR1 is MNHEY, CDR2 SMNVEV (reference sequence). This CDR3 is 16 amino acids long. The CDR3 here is CASSWALGRGEETQYF. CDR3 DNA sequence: TGTGCCAGCAGTTGGGCCCTGGGCAGGGGGGAAGAGACCCAGTACTTC.

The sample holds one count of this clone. CDR3 DNA sequence: TGTGCCAGCAGTTTAAATGGCTTAGATACGCAGTATTTT. Translation gives CASSLNGLDTQYF. The V and J genes are TRBV12-3 or TRBV12-4 and TRBJ2-3; D ambiguous. There are 13 residues in the CDR3. V lost 2 bases and J 5 bases, leaving 8 bases between the germline ends.

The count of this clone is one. CDR3 bases: TGTGCCAGCAGCTTAATAACCCCTTCGGGGTTGAGCAATCAGCCCCAGCATTTT. This translates into CASSLITPSGLSNQPQHF. This chain links TRBV7-3 with TRBJ1-5; D unresolved. The CDR3 length is 18 residues. Trimming removed 1 base from V and 1 base from J, with 17 bases in between. The germline V gene encodes CDR1 SGHTA and CDR2 FQGTGA.

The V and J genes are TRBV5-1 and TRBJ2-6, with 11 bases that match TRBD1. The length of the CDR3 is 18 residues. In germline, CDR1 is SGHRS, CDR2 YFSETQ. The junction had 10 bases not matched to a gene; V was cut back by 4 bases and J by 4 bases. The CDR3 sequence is CASSPGGTGGFGANVLTF. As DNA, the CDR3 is TGCGCCAGCAGCCCCGGAGGGACAGGGGGATTCGGGGCCAACGTCCTGACTTTC. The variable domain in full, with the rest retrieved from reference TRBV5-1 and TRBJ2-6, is KAGVTQTPRYLIKTRGQQVTLSCSPISGHRSVSWYQQTPGQGLQFLFEYFSETQRNKGNFPGRFSGRQFSNSRSEMNVSTLELGDSALYLCASSPGGTGGFGANVLTFGAGSRLTVL.

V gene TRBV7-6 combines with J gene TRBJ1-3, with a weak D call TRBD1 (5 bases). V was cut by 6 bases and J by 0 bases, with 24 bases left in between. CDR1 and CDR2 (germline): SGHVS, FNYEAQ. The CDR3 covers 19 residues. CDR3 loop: CASSEEGPGRYGSGNTIYF. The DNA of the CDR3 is TGTGCCAGCAGTGAAGAAGGACCAGGGAGGTACGGCTCTGGAAACACCATATATTTT. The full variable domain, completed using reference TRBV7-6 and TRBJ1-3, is GAGVSQSPRYKVTKRGQDVALRCDPISGHVSLYWYRQALGQGPEFLTYFNYEAQQDKSGLPNDRFSAERPEGSISTLTIQRTEQRDSAMYRCASSEEGPGRYGSGNTIYFGEGSWLTVV.

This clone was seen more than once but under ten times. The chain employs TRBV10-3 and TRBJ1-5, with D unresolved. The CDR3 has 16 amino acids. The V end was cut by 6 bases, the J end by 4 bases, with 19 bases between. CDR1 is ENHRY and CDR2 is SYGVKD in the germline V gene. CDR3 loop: CAIRLPFGRRNQPQHF. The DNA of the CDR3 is TGTGCCATCAGATTACCCTTTGGTAGGCGGAATCAGCCCCAGCATTTT.

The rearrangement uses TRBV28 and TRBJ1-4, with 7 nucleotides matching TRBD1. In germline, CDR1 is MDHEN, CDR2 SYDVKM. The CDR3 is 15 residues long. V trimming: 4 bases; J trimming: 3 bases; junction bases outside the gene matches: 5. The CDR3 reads CASSSYRGANEKLFF. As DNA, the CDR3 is TGTGCCAGCAGTTCCTACAGGGGTGCTAATGAAAAACTGTTTTTT.

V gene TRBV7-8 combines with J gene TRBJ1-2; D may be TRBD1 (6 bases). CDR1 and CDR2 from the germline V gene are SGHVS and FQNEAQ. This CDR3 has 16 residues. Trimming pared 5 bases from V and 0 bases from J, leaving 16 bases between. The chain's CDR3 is CASSDDGQPANYGYTF. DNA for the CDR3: TGTGCCAGCAGCGACGATGGACAGCCTGCTAACTATGGCTACACCTTC.

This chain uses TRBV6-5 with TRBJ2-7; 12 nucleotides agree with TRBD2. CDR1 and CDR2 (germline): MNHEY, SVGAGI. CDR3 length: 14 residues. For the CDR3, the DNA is TGTGCAGTCGTACTAGCGGGAGGTCTGGACGAGCAGTACTTC. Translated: CAVVLAGGLDEQYF.

Here the CDR3 reads CASSLTPSGGIQETQYF. CDR3 bases: TGTGCCAGCAGCTTAACGCCCAGCGGGGGAATTCAAGAGACCCAGTACTTC. The rearrangement links TRBV7-3 to TRBJ2-5; 8 bases align to TRBD2. V lost 0 bases, J lost 2 bases, and 8 bases stayed unmatched. The germline V gene has CDR1 SGHTA and CDR2 FQGTGA. The CDR3 length is 17 residues.

The CDR3 region has the DNA TGTGCCAGCTCTCCTTATTCTCCGGGACAGGGTGCAACTAATGAAAAACTGTTTTTT. It yields the protein CASSPYSPGQGATNEKLFF. The rearrangement joins TRBV18 to TRBJ1-4; 9 bases align to TRBD1. Germline values: CDR1 KGHSH, CDR2 LQKENI. The CDR3 has 19 residues. J lost 0 bases, V lost 6 bases, and 14 bases had no gene match.

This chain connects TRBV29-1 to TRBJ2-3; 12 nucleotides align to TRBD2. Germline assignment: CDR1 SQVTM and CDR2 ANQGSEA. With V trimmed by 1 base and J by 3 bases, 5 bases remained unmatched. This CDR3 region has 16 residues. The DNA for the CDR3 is TGCAGCGTTGAAGGGCTAGCGGGGGGGCTGACAGATACGCAGTATTTT. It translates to CSVEGLAGGLTDTQYF.

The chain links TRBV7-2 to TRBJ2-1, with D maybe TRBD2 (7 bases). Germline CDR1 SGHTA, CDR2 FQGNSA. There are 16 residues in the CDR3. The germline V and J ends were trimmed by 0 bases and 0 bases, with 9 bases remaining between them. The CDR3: CASSLARGGSYNEQFF. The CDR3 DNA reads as TGTGCCAGCAGCTTAGCGAGGGGGGGCTCCTACAATGAGCAGTTCTTC.

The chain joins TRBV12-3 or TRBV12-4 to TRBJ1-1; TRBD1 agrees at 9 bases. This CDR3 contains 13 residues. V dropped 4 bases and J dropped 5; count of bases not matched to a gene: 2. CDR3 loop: CASSSGTGTEAFF. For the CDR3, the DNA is TGTGCCAGCAGTTCAGGGACAGGGACTGAAGCTTTCTTT.

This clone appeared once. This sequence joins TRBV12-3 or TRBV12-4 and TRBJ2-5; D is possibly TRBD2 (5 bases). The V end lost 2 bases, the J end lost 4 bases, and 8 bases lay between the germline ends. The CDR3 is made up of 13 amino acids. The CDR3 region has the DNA TGTGCCAGCAGTTTATCCGGACTAGAGACCCAGTACTTC. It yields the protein CASSLSGLETQYF.

The CDR3 loop reads CASSTDGGNTEAFF. The CDR3 DNA reads TGTGCCAGCAGCACCGATGGAGGGAACACTGAAGCTTTCTTT. V usage is TRBV13 and J usage is TRBJ1-1; D is unresolved. The CDR3 totals 14 residues. CDR1 and CDR2 (germline): PRHDT, FYEKMQ (reference sequence). Trimming cost V 5 bases and J 1 base, with 11 bases left between them.